The sequence of this T cell receptor beta chain was determined in a study of T cell responses to AZD1222 COVID-19 vaccine (dated by TCRdb to the early 2020s). About the full investigation: Because spike-specific TCR depth and breadth did not differ between the two schedules, AZD1222 recipients who got a second dose at roughly 4 weeks were pooled with those who got a second dose at roughly 12 weeks. TCR sequencing covered 230 to 250 trial participants: 200 to 220 given two doses of AZD1222 and 26 given two doses of MenACWY control vaccine. Trial participants were enrolled by age into subgroups of 18-55, 56-69 and 70-plus years, and 148, 28 and 57 TCR-sequenced participants, respectively, were included in these subgroups.

Inclusive of the bounding cysteine and phenylalanine, the CDR3 is 13 residues long. Only the CDR3 portion is preserved as DNA: 39 bases, with reading frame beginning at the first base. The germline V gene (reference sequence) specifies LNHDA as CDR1 and SQIVND as CDR2. Unmatched junction bases come to 5, with V trimmed by 6 bases and J by 4 bases. This sample's time point label indicates: baseline before first vaccination. Vaccinee samples came from UK trials COV001 and COV002, including a single-blind randomized controlled phase 2/3 trial of AZD1222 (ChAdOx1 nCoV-19) in healthy adults. For TCRbeta chain sequencing, PBMC samples were collected from trial participants at day 0 and at day 28 after the second dose. The CDR3 regions of human TCRbeta chains were analyzed by immunosequencing. For the original study's pipeline: Repertoire TCRs were matched against a reference library of SARS-CoV-2-specific TCRs generated with the MIRA antigen-specificity platform. Breadth was defined as the fraction of unique TCRs that were SARS-CoV-2-associated, and depth was defined as the fraction of total T cells that were SARS-CoV-2-associated. Using the MIRA data, each spike-specific TCR was mapped to the spike region that the TCR reacts to and placed in a CD4 or CD8 class. Log10-transformed breadth and depth values were compared by one-way ANOVA with Sidak's multiple comparisons tests. Imported from immuneACCESS, the table was reduced by TCRdb to in-frame sequences with V and J called. These copies leave out some clones; in studies compared against another copy, an unresolved V gene accounts for under half, and the cause of the remainder is not known. V and J calls and clone size are copied from that table; D and trimming were computed from the DNA. The sample profile shows 99,000 or so clones; about 88% of them were found once. The ten largest account for 9.1% of the sample.

About this clone: The antigen it binds to is not known. There are no base qualities to consult, and no much larger clone falls within one base.

General findings and caveats noted by the study authors: Conclusions about previously exposed vaccinees are limited, since just five to seven AZD1222 recipients were seropositive for SARS-CoV-2 at baseline. Reportedly, close to half of the unique spike-specific TCRs recognized epitopes lying outside the regions that are mutated in the B.1.351 and B.1.1.7 variants. Participants were mostly white British, with more females than males. The authors suggested clonal diversity may have been underestimated. The whole spike protein was spanned by vaccine-associated CD4 TCRs, and dominant responses were seen in regions 160-218 and 743-854. The 56-69-year group was small, and its depth increase did not reach significance, likely because of low power. A significant rise in spike-specific TCR breadth and depth was observed after two AZD1222 doses relative to day 0 and relative to MenACWY recipients. Because no day 14 peak-response samples were available, repertoires were characterized only after the peak T cell response.

The sequence joins TRBV19 to TRBJ1-2, with 7 bases in between that match TRBD1. This clonotype was sampled from an adult in good health. The specimen was peripheral blood, collected on day 0 of AZD1222 vaccination. The sequenced DNA: TGTGCCAGTAGAGACAGGGCCTCCTATGGCTACACCTTC. Translated, it gives CASRDRASYGYTF. Beyond the CDR3, the reference TRBV19 and TRBJ1-2 genes provide the residues; the full variable domain reads: DGGITQSPKYLFRKEGQNVTLSCEQNLNHDAMYWYRQDPGQGLRLIYYSQIVNDFQKGDIAEGYSVSREKKESFPLTVTSAQKNPTAFYLCASRDRASYGYTFGSGTRLTVV.